The clone carrying this T cell receptor beta chain turned up a few times. This specimen belongs to a study of cytomegalovirus exposure and HLA in healthy donors. V gave up 1 base and J gave up 0 bases, with 7 bases separating them. The CDR3 consists of 14 residues. CDR1 GTSNPN and CDR2 SVGIG come from the germline V gene (reference sequence). Vbeta (60) and Jbeta (13) primers were used in the PCR. This table comes from immunoSEQ multiplex PCR, and its TCRdb copy is limited to in-frame clones, with some not included. The sample records approximately 160,000 clones, 75% being singletons. This sequence originates from a woman between 50 and 59 years old in good health and CMV-seropositive. Sample: PBMCs. This chain joins TRBV30 and TRBJ1-3, with unresolved D. The CDR3 region is CAWSGKSSGNTIYF. The CDR3 coding sequence is TGTGCCTGGAGTGGAAAGAGCTCTGGAAACACCATATATTTT.